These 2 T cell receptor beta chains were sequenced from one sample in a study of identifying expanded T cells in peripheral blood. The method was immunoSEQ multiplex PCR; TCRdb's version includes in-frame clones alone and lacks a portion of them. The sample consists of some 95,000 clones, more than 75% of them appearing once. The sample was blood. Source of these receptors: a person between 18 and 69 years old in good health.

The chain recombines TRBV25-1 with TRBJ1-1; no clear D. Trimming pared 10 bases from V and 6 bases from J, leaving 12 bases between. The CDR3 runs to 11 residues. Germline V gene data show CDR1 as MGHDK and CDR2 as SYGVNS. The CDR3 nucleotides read TGTGCCACCAAAGTGAAGTCTGAAGCTTTCTTT. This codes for CATKVKSEAFF.

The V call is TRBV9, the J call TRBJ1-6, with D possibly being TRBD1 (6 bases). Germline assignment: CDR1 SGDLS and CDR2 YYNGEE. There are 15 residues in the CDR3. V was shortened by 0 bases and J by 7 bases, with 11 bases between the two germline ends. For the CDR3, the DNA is TGTGCCAGCAGCGTAGAGGTCAGGGGAAATTCACCCCTCCACTTT. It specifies CASSVEVRGNSPLHF.